Below, 25 T cell receptor beta chains from the same sample are listed, as sequenced in a study of CD8 T cells in Susac syndrome. With random hexamers, reverse transcription was performed on about 0.45 to 1 ug of RNA. TCRdb used MiXCR to reprocess the immunoSEQ multiplex PCR reads, holding one entry per CDR3 protein. This table has 130,000 to 150,000 distinct CDR3 sequences, approximately 93% appearing once. Material for sequencing was CD8+ T cells from PBMCs. The receptor set was obtained from a human donor in good health.

The chain is built from TRBV30 and TRBJ1-5, with D perhaps TRBD1 (6 bases). Germline CDR1 reads GTSNPN; CDR2 reads SVGIG (reference sequence). CDR3 length: 15 amino acids. Trimming shortened V by 1 base and J by 5 bases, and 15 bases separated the two germline ends. The CDR3 sequence: CAWSEGGAGYQPQHF. DNA for the CDR3: TGTGCCTGGAGTGAGGGGGGCGCGGGGTATCAGCCCCAGCATTTT.

This sequence joins TRBV23-1 and TRBJ2-5; 7 bases align to TRBD1. TRBV23-1 counts as an open reading frame of uncertain function. J was trimmed by 4 bases and V by 8 bases; bases with no gene match: 10. CDR3 length: 14 amino acids. CDR3 region: CASADRVSAETQYF. CDR3 DNA sequence: TGCGCCAGCGCCGACAGGGTATCGGCAGAGACCCAGTACTTC.

V and J are TRBV4-2 and TRBJ2-1, with no clear D. In germline, CDR1 is LGHNA, CDR2 YNFKEQ. V shed 4 bases and J shed 5 bases, with 12 bases lying between them. There are 14 residues in the CDR3. The CDR3 is CASSPPGLDNEQFF. In DNA form, the CDR3 reads TGTGCCAGCAGCCCGCCTGGCTTGGACAATGAGCAGTTCTTC.

The chain joins TRBV7-2 to TRBJ2-7, with D possibly being TRBD2 (6 bases). This CDR3 is built from 15 residues. Per the germline V gene, CDR1 is SGHTA and CDR2 is FQGNSA. The ends were cut back, 2 bases at V and 6 bases at J, with 17 bases in the middle. The CDR3 protein is CASSLLVRGGSEQYF. The DNA of the CDR3 is TGTGCCAGCAGCTTACTGGTAAGGGGAGGCTCCGAGCAGTACTTC.

The chain links TRBV27 to TRBJ1-1; no firm D call. There are 15 residues in the CDR3. V was pared by 1 base and J by 3 bases, with 12 bases between. Germline lookup yields CDR1 MNHEY and CDR2 SMNVEV (reference sequence). The CDR3 bases are TGTGCCAGCAGTTTATATTCAGTGGGGTACACTGAAGCTTTCTTT. Its protein product is CASSLYSVGYTEAFF.

V and J are TRBV6-2 or TRBV6-3 and TRBJ1-5; D unclear. V shed 4 bases and J shed 7 bases, with 11 bases lying between them. From germline, CDR1 is MNHEY and CDR2 SVGEGT. CDR3 length equals 13 residues. In DNA form, the CDR3 reads TGTGCCAGCAGTTCTTGGCCCGGGCAGCCCCAGCATTTT. This translates into CASSSWPGQPQHF.

V and J are TRBV28 and TRBJ1-1; no reliable D call. From germline, CDR1 is MDHEN and CDR2 SYDVKM. V was shortened by 6 bases and J by 7 bases, with 12 bases between the two germline ends. The CDR3 is made up of 12 amino acids. This chain's CDR3 is CASRRDPHEAFF. For the CDR3, the DNA is TGTGCCAGCAGACGGGATCCTCATGAAGCTTTCTTT.

The DNA of the CDR3 is TGTGCCACCAGTGACCGACAGGGGGGTCAGCCCCAGCATTTT. It specifies CATSDRQGGQPQHF. The V gene is TRBV24-1, the J gene TRBJ1-5; 9 bases align to TRBD1. CDR3 length: 14 amino acids. Germline CDR1 is KGHDR and CDR2 is SFDVKD. Trimming took 4 bases from V and 6 from J; bases not matched to a gene: 3.

This sequence joins TRBV12-5 and TRBJ2-1; a weak D match, TRBD2 (6 bases). CDR1 is LGHNT and CDR2 is FRNRAP in the germline V gene. Trimming took off 4 bases at V and 9 bases at J, with 7 bases between the two ends. The CDR3 is 11 residues long. This chain's CDR3 is CASGSLAEQFF. The CDR3 coding sequence is TGTGCTAGTGGTTCACTAGCTGAGCAGTTCTTC.

This chain uses TRBV7-9 with TRBJ2-5; weak D call: TRBD2 (5 bases). CDR3 length equals 11 residues. In germline, CDR1 is SEHNR, CDR2 FQNEAQ (reference sequence). The V gene lost 10 bases and the J gene lost 2 bases, with 8 bases spanning the gap. The CDR3 DNA follows: TGTGCCACTGACTATCAAGAGACCCAGTACTTC. Translated: CATDYQETQYF. Full variable domain (outside the CDR3, taken from reference TRBV7-9 and TRBJ2-5): DTGVSQNPRHKITKRGQNVTFRCDPISEHNRLYWYRQTLGQGPEFLTYFQNEAQLEKSRLLSDRFSAERPKGSFSTLEIQRTEQGDSAMYLCATDYQETQYFGPGTRLLVL.

The V gene is TRBV7-8, the J gene TRBJ2-1; TRBD2 matches at 10 bases. The germline V gene encodes CDR1 SGHVS and CDR2 FQNEAQ. Trimming at V came to 4 bases and at J to 4 bases, leaving 4 bases not matched to a gene. The CDR3 covers 15 residues. CDR3 loop: CASSSGTSEYNEQFF. For the CDR3, the DNA is TGTGCCAGCAGCTCCGGGACTAGCGAGTACAATGAGCAGTTCTTC.

The genes are TRBV20-1 and TRBJ1-4; possibly TRBD1 for D (5 bases). The CDR3 sequence is 16 residues long. CDR1 DFQATT and CDR2 SNEGSKA come from the germline V gene (reference sequence). The CDR3 DNA reads as TGCGGAGCTAGACAGACGATATTGGCAACTAATGAAAAACTGTTTTTT. This codes for CGARQTILATNEKLFF.

The rearrangement links TRBV15 to TRBJ2-1; 11 positions match TRBD1. The CDR3 spans 17 residues. Germline CDR1 reads LNHNV; CDR2 reads YYDKDF (reference sequence). V dropped 0 bases and J dropped 12; count of bases not matched to a gene: 13. The CDR3 coding sequence is TGTGCCACCAGCAGAGATCGGATGGGACAGGGGGTCTTTGGGCAGTTCTTC. Its protein product is CATSRDRMGQGVFGQFF.

In this sample, this clonotype turned up a few times. V usage is TRBV3-1 and J usage is TRBJ2-1, with D hard to call. The CDR3 runs to 12 residues. With 0 bases removed from V and 7 bases from J, the gap between germline ends came to 4 bases. Germline V gene lookup returns CDR1 LGHDT and CDR2 YNNKEL (reference sequence). CDR3 DNA sequence: TGTGCCAGCAGCCAAGATCGAAATGAGCAGTTCTTC. This translates into CASSQDRNEQFF.

The chain links TRBV29-1 to TRBJ1-2, with 8 positions matching TRBD1. This CDR3 has 15 amino acids. The V gene end was trimmed by 5 bases and the J gene end by 5 bases; junction bases not matched to a gene: 13. The germline V gene has CDR1 SQVTM and CDR2 ANQGSEA. CDR3 DNA: TGCAGCGTTCAAAAGGACCTGACAGGGGAATATGGCTACACCTTC. It codes for CSVQKDLTGEYGYTF.

The chain joins TRBV3-1 to TRBJ2-3; D is undetermined. The germline V gene has CDR1 LGHDT and CDR2 YNNKEL (reference sequence). The CDR3 has 12 residues. V lost 1 base and J 8 bases, leaving 7 bases between the germline ends. CDR3 bases: TGTGCCAGCAGCCAAGGGGGTGGTACGCAGTATTTT. It encodes CASSQGGGTQYF.

V gene TRBV5-1 combines with J gene TRBJ2-7, with unresolved D. V was shortened by 2 bases and J by 1 base, with 10 bases between the two germline ends. The CDR3 spans 14 residues. Germline V CDR1 and CDR2: SGHRS, YFSETQ. This CDR3 reads CASSFRAESYEQYF. The CDR3 coding sequence is TGCGCCAGCAGCTTTAGGGCAGAATCCTACGAGCAGTACTTC.

This rearrangement joins TRBV7-9 to TRBJ1-4; D gene ambiguous. The CDR3 runs to 15 residues. With 6 bases removed from V and 0 bases from J, the gap between germline ends came to 11 bases. In germline, CDR1 is SEHNR, CDR2 FQNEAQ (reference sequence). The CDR3 DNA is TGTGCCAGCAGTCCAACGACAACAACTAATGAAAAACTGTTTTTT. This gives the protein CASSPTTTTNEKLFF.

V and J are TRBV30 and TRBJ2-7; D is undetermined. V was cut by 2 bases and J by 5 bases, with 28 bases left in between. Germline CDR1 and CDR2: GTSNPN and SVGIG (reference sequence). The CDR3 sequence is 18 residues long. CDR3: CAWSTLQRTGLRRDEQYF. The CDR3 bases are TGTGCCTGGAGTACCCTCCAACGGACCGGTCTAAGAAGAGACGAGCAGTACTTC.

This chain connects TRBV7-9 to TRBJ1-1, with D hard to call. The length of the CDR3 is 13 residues. Germline lookup yields CDR1 SEHNR and CDR2 FQNEAQ (reference sequence). V lost 3 bases to trimming and J lost 4 bases, with 9 bases between them. CDR3: CASSFGVATEAFF. CDR3 nucleotide sequence: TGTGCCAGCAGCTTCGGGGTAGCCACTGAAGCTTTCTTT.

This clonotype was seen more than once but under ten times. V gene TRBV5-4 combines with J gene TRBJ2-7, with 12 positions matching TRBD2. Germline V gene data show CDR1 as SGHNT and CDR2 as YYREEE (reference sequence). V dropped 5 bases and J dropped 4; count of bases not matched to a gene: 4. This CDR3 is 14 amino acids long. Here the CDR3 DNA reads TGTGCCAGCAGTCGCCTAGCGGGAGGGTACGAGCAGTACTTC. Translation: CASSRLAGGYEQYF.

This chain links TRBV25-1 with TRBJ1-2, with 7 bases aligning to TRBD1. The CDR3 extends over 12 amino acids. Germline V lookup: CDR1 MGHDK, CDR2 SYGVNS. The J segment lost 6 bases and the V segment lost 5 bases, leaving 3 bases of the junction unmatched. CDR3 sequence (DNA): TGTGCCAGCAGTCAGGGGGGGGATGGCTACACCTTC. This translates into CASSQGGDGYTF.

The V gene is TRBV7-2, the J gene TRBJ2-6; 9 bases are shared with TRBD1. CDR1 and CDR2 from the germline V gene are SGHTA and FQGNSA. After removal of 4 bases from V and 3 bases from J, the junction contained 13 bases not matched to a gene. The CDR3 has 19 amino acids. The CDR3 is CASSSQGPTGGYGANVLTF. CDR3 nucleotide sequence: TGTGCCAGCAGCTCTCAGGGACCGACAGGGGGGTATGGGGCCAACGTCCTGACTTTC. Full variable domain (outside the CDR3, taken from reference TRBV7-2 and TRBJ2-6): GAGVSQSPSNKVTEKGKDVELRCDPISGHTALYWYRQSLGQGLEFLIYFQGNSAPDKSGLPSDRFSAERTGGSVSTLTIQRTQQEDSAVYLCASSSQGPTGGYGANVLTFGAGSRLTVL.

This sequence joins TRBV11-2 and TRBJ2-3; D perhaps matches TRBD2 (6 bases). The CDR3 is 15 amino acids. V dropped 4 bases and J dropped 3 bases, with 14 bases sitting between them. Germline V gene lookup returns CDR1 SGHAT and CDR2 FQNNGV. The CDR3 nucleotides are TGTGCCAGCAGCTACCGGGACTCTCTGACAGATACGCAGTATTTT. This gives the protein CASSYRDSLTDTQYF.

The chain uses TRBV7-9 and TRBJ2-1, with D tentatively TRBD1 (6 bases). Germline lookup yields CDR1 SEHNR and CDR2 FQNEAQ (reference sequence). CDR3 length equals 14 residues. V shed 4 bases and J shed 8 bases, with 15 bases lying between them. The CDR3: CASSSTNRDHEQFF. The CDR3, as DNA: TGTGCCAGCAGCTCAACAAACAGGGACCATGAGCAGTTCTTC. Full variable domain (missing parts from reference TRBV7-9 and TRBJ2-1): DTGVSQNPRHKITKRGQNVTFRCDPISEHNRLYWYRQTLGQGPEFLTYFQNEAQLEKSRLLSDRFSAERPKGSFSTLEIQRTEQGDSAMYLCASSSTNRDHEQFFGPGTRLTVL.